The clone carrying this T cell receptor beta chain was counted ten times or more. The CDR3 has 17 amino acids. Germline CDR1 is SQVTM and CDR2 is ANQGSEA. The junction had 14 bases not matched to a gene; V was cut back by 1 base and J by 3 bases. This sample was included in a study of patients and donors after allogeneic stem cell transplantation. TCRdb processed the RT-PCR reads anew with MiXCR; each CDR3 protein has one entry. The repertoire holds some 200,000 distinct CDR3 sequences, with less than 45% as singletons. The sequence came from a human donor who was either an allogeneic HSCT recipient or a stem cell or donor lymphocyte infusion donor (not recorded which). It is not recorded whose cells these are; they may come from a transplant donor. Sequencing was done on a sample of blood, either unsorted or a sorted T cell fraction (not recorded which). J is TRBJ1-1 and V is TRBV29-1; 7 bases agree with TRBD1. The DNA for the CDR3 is TGCAGCGTTGAAGCGAGGGGGCGCGTTGCCGGGGACACTGAAGCTTTCTTT. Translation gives CSVEARGRVAGDTEAFF.